The rows below give T cell receptor beta chains drawn from one sample of a study of cytomegalovirus exposure and HLA in healthy donors. Measured with immunoSEQ multiplex PCR; TCRdb has only the in-frame clones, and not every one. The repertoire consists of around 200,000 clones, with approximately 82% occurring once and the leading ten covering roughly 10%. The sequenced sample was PBMCs. These TCRs come from a woman between 45 and 60 years old in good health and CMV-seropositive. Both conserved end residues are part of each CDR3. D genes are given only for firm matches. Not all rows give a size; the values are once, few, many and, for expanded clones, a class.

D gene	CDR3 length	V gene	J gene	clone size	CDR3 protein	CDR3 DNA
TRBD1	13	TRBV19	TRBJ2-7	.	CASSIGGQVRQYF	TGTGCCAGTAGTATTGGGGGACAGGTCCGACAGTACTTC
.	11	TRBV5-1	TRBJ2-5	.	CASSLLEAQYF	TGCGCCAGCAGCTTATTGGAGGCCCAGTACTTC
TRBD1	15	TRBV5-4	TRBJ2-1	.	CASSLTGDSYNEQFF	TGTGCCAGCAGCCTGACAGGGGACTCCTACAATGAGCAGTTCTTC
TRBD2	15	TRBV28	TRBJ2-1	once	CASSSLAGVVNEQFF	TGTGCCAGCAGCTCACTAGCGGGGGTTGTCAATGAGCAGTTCTTC
.	16	TRBV6-6	TRBJ2-6	.	CASSPGLSSGANVLTF	TGTGCCAGCAGTCCGGGACTCAGCTCTGGGGCCAACGTCCTGACTTTC
.	17	TRBV28	TRBJ1-1	.	CASSLFWAETMNTEAFF	TGTGCCAGCAGTTTATTTTGGGCAGAAACGATGAACACTGAAGCTTTCTTT
.	14	TRBV12-1	TRBJ1-1	.	CASSPGTENTEAFF	TGTGCCAGCAGCCCCGGGACAGAGAACACTGAAGCTTTCTTT
TRBD2	19	TRBV7-2	TRBJ2-5	.	CASSSQPGLAGGRIETQYF	TGTGCCAGCAGCTCACAACCGGGACTAGCGGGGGGGCGGATAGAGACCCAGTACTTC
.	10	TRBV20-1	TRBJ2-1	.	CSALNNEQFF	TGCAGTGCCTTAAACAATGAGCAGTTCTTC
.	15	TRBV7-9	TRBJ1-3	.	CASSFAYAAGNTIYF	TGTGCCAGCAGCTTCGCGTACGCGGCTGGAAACACCATATATTTT
.	16	TRBV5-4	TRBJ2-6	.	CASSSPTGSGANVLTF	TGTGCCAGCAGCTCGCCGACGGGCTCTGGGGCCAACGTCCTGACTTTC
TRBD1	16	TRBV7-8	TRBJ2-3	.	CASSLARQGSADTQYF	TGTGCCAGCAGCTTAGCCAGACAGGGAAGTGCAGATACGCAGTATTTT
.	11	TRBV20-1	TRBJ1-1	.	CSARDGGEAFF	TGCAGTGCTAGAGATGGCGGGGAAGCTTTCTTT
TRBD1	14	TRBV2	TRBJ1-2	.	CASRQEQGAVGYTF	TGTGCCAGCAGGCAAGAACAGGGGGCGGTCGGCTACACCTTC
.	13	TRBV5-1	TRBJ2-2	.	CASSLIFTGELFF	TGCGCCAGCAGCTTAATATTTACCGGGGAGCTGTTTTTT
TRBD1	15	TRBV6-5	TRBJ1-5	.	CASRPDRGGNQPQHF	TGTGCCAGCAGACCGGACAGGGGTGGCAATCAGCCCCAGCATTTT
TRBD2	16	TRBV7-2	TRBJ2-1	.	CASSPASAGGNNEQFF	TGTGCCAGCAGCCCCGCTTCAGCGGGGGGAAACAATGAGCAGTTCTTC
.	14	TRBV7-3	TRBJ2-5	.	CASSLSPEEETQYF	TGTGCCAGCAGCTTAAGTCCGGAGGAAGAGACCCAGTACTTC
.	12	TRBV4-1	TRBJ1-5	.	CAREGRNQPQHF	TGCGCCCGGGAGGGACGCAATCAGCCCCAGCATTTT
TRBD2	16	TRBV5-1	TRBJ2-3	.	CASSLEAGGITDTQYF	TGCGCCAGCAGCTTGGAAGCGGGAGGGATCACAGATACGCAGTATTTT
.	13	TRBV6-5	TRBJ1-4	.	CASSEWSTGLGYF	TGTGCCAGCAGTGAATGGTCCACAGGGTTAGGTTATTTT
.	13	TRBV19	TRBJ1-5	.	CASSILAGQPQHF	TGTGCCAGTAGTATTTTAGCAGGGCAGCCCCAGCATTTT
TRBD2	16	TRBV9	TRBJ2-1	few	CASSRFGGGANNEQFF	TGTGCCAGCAGCCGTTTCGGCGGGGGGGCAAACAATGAGCAGTTCTTC
TRBD1	17	TRBV5-3	TRBJ2-7	.	CARSFAVTGFIPYEQYF	TGTGCCAGAAGCTTTGCGGTGACAGGGTTTATACCCTACGAGCAGTACTTC
TRBD1	17	TRBV5-1	TRBJ1-2	.	CASSLDGGTGLNYGYTF	TGCGCCAGCAGCTTGGACGGGGGGACAGGGCTTAACTATGGCTACACCTTC
TRBD1	15	TRBV18	TRBJ1-1	.	CASSPWTGMNTEAFF	TGTGCCAGCTCACCTTGGACAGGGATGAACACTGAAGCTTTCTTT
TRBD1	13	TRBV19	TRBJ1-4	.	CASNILDRAKLFF	TGTGCCAGTAATATCTTGGACAGGGCTAAACTGTTTTTT
.	14	TRBV28	TRBJ2-7	.	CASSFRGLAYEQYF	TGTGCCAGCAGTTTCAGGGGATTAGCCTACGAGCAGTACTTC
.	13	TRBV5-5	TRBJ2-1	.	CASSRRGSNEQFF	TGTGCCAGCAGCCGCCGTGGGAGCAATGAGCAGTTCTTC
TRBD2	14	TRBV6-4	TRBJ2-2	few	CASSTGGTTGELFF	TGTGCCAGCAGTACGGGGGGGACCACCGGGGAGCTGTTTTTT
TRBD1	17	TRBV27	TRBJ1-6	.	CASSSPARGRRSSPLHF	TGTGCCAGCAGTTCCCCGGCCAGGGGGCGCAGGAGTTCACCCCTCCACTTT
TRBD2	15	TRBV5-1	TRBJ2-1	.	CASSYSGGSYNEQFF	TGCGCCAGCAGCTATAGCGGGGGGTCCTACAATGAGCAGTTCTTC
.	15	TRBV5-1	TRBJ1-4	.	CASSPGGFVSEKLFF	TGCGCCAGCAGCCCGGGGGGCTTCGTTAGTGAAAAACTGTTTTTT
.	13	TRBV19	TRBJ1-2	.	CASTMRGNYGYTF	TGTGCCAGTACCATGAGGGGGAATTATGGCTACACCTTC
TRBD1	15	TRBV6-5	TRBJ1-2	.	CASNARQGGNYGYTF	TGTGCCAGCAATGCTAGACAGGGCGGCAACTATGGCTACACCTTC
TRBD1	16	TRBV19	TRBJ1-6	.	CASSLRPSGDRSPLHF	TGTGCCAGTAGCTTAAGACCCTCGGGGGACAGGTCACCCCTCCACTTT
TRBD1	15	TRBV27	TRBJ1-2	.	CASSRLDRADYGYTF	TGTGCCAGCAGCCGATTGGACAGGGCCGACTATGGCTACACCTTC
TRBD1	15	TRBV28	TRBJ1-1	.	CASSSPGGKITEAFF	TGTGCCAGCAGTTCGCCAGGGGGAAAGATCACTGAAGCTTTCTTT